This entry describes one T cell receptor (beta chain). The data derive from a study of blood T cell repertoires in COVID-19. Authors' methods: Amplifying reference gene primers gave estimates of nucleated cell counts. Repertoires were generated with immunoSEQ multiplex PCR, while TCRdb's copy carries only in-frame clones and drops some. Clonal size and the V and J genes are those of that table, whereas D and trimming came from the DNA. Among fewer than 450,000 clones listed, more than 75% were seen once. This clonotype was obtained from a woman under 30 who had recovered from COVID-19. Sequencing was done on a sample of peripheral blood.

For the CDR3, the DNA is TGTGCCAGCTCACCGTCGACAAAAAACACTGAAGCTTTCTTT. This encodes CASSPSTKNTEAFF. This rearrangement joins TRBV18 to TRBJ1-1; D is unresolved. The CDR3 runs 14 residues. CDR1 and CDR2 (germline): KGHSH, LQKENI. V was trimmed by 3 bases and J by 2 bases, leaving 10 bases between them. The full variable domain, completed using reference TRBV18 and TRBJ1-1, is NAGVMQNPRHLVRRRGQEARLRCSPMKGHSHVYWYRQLPEEGLKFMVYLQKENIIDESGMPKERFSAEFPKEGPSILRIQQVVRGDSAAYFCASSPSTKNTEAFFGQGTRLTVV.